These 5 T cell receptor beta chains originate from one sample sequenced in a study of human T cells and chemical hapten exposure. Described time point: pre-sensitization, week 0. Treatment denoted: therapeutic diphenylcyclopropenone sensitization with weekly scalp DPC. Each CDR3 protein is one row after TCRdb ran MiXCR on the RACE reads. The sample includes about 300,000 distinct CDR3 sequences, 4.5% to 5.5% seen only once; the top ten take less than 9%. Sample: whole blood, taken in connection with sensitization to the hapten diphenylcyclopropenone (DPC). Receptor source: a woman younger than 30 with alopecia areata. Some clones in this sample may be carry-over from other donors' samples.

The rearrangement joins TRBV6-5 to TRBJ2-3; TRBD1 aligns across 10 bases. From germline, CDR1 is MNHEY and CDR2 SVGAGI. V trimming: 4 bases; J trimming: 5 bases; junction bases outside the gene matches: 6. The CDR3 is 15 residues long. CDR3 loop: CASSSWGTGEDTQYF. The CDR3 nucleotides read TGTGCCAGCAGTTCCTGGGGGACAGGGGAAGATACGCAGTATTTT.

Worth noting for this clonotype: The junction does not match germline at one end; this may be a read error. The chain's CDR3 is CSSRETGGEGYTF. CDR3 in DNA: TGTTCCAGCAGGGAGACAGGGGGCGAGGGCTACACCTTC. J is TRBJ1-2 and V is TRBV12-3 or TRBV12-4, with TRBD1 identical over 10 bases. The CDR3 covers 13 residues.

This clonotype was detected ten times or more. The rearrangement joins TRBV7-2 to TRBJ1-2, with D maybe TRBD1 (6 bases). This CDR3 has 16 amino acids. From germline, CDR1 is SGHTA and CDR2 FQGNSA. Trimming removed 4 bases at V and 4 bases at J, with 19 bases between. The CDR3 sequence is CASSYRTASIAYGYTF. DNA for the CDR3: TGTGCCAGCAGCTACCGGACAGCCTCAATAGCCTATGGCTACACCTTC.

This clonotype was seen at least ten times. This chain uses TRBV29-1 with TRBJ2-3; D unresolved. Germline-derived CDR1 and CDR2 are SQVTM and ANQGSEA. The CDR3 has 14 amino acids. Trimming left V 4 bases short and J 3 bases short, with 14 bases between. The CDR3 nucleotides read TGCAGCGTTGCCGTTCTGGGCCGGACAGATACGCAGTATTTT. Translation: CSVAVLGRTDTQYF.

This clonotype was found many times. This chain joins TRBV6-6 and TRBJ1-5, with D perhaps TRBD1 (5 bases). Germline assignment: CDR1 MNHNY and CDR2 SVGAGI (reference sequence). V lost 8 bases, J lost 3 bases, and 11 bases lay in between. This CDR3 comprises 13 residues. CDR3 DNA sequence: TGTGCCAGCGGGGCCCGTTCCAATCAGCCCCAGCATTTT. Protein product: CASGARSNQPQHF.